The 20 T cell receptor beta chains below all came from one sample that was sequenced in a study of read filtering for tumor transcriptome and immune sequencing. From about 0.4 ug of RNA, a library with molecular barcoded alpha/delta and beta/gamma adaptors was made. MiXCR, run by TCRdb on the reads, gives a single entry per CDR3 protein. Of 39,000 or so distinct CDR3 sequences listed, around 15% are singletons. The source material was a population of CD138-negative cells sorted from bone marrow. These TCRs come from a donor aged 40 or older with multiple myeloma.

This clonotype was seen at least ten times. The rearrangement joins TRBV3-1 to TRBJ2-1; TRBD1 matches 12 bases. The CDR3 totals 16 residues. With 3 bases clipped from V and 8 bases from J, the junction kept 8 bases outside the gene matches. Germline CDR1 is LGHDT and CDR2 is YNNKEL (reference sequence). CDR3 coding DNA: TGTGCCAGCAGCCAGGGCAGGGACAGGGGGCTTGATGAGCAGTTCTTC. This sequence encodes CASSQGRDRGLDEQFF.

This clonotype has a count of ten or more. V gene TRBV6-4 combines with J gene TRBJ2-1; 7 bases are shared with TRBD2. Germline CDR1 MRHNA, CDR2 SNTAGT. This CDR3 has 14 residues. The junction had 14 bases not matched to a gene; V was cut back by 10 bases and J by 8 bases. CDR3 residues: CATALEGAGDEQFF. DNA of the CDR3: TGTGCCACCGCTCTTGAGGGTGCGGGAGATGAGCAGTTCTTC.

This clonotype was detected ten times or more. The chain is built from TRBV6-2 or TRBV6-3 and TRBJ2-7, with TRBD2 identical over 10 bases. CDR1 MNHEY and CDR2 SVGEGT come from the germline V gene. The CDR3 is made up of 15 amino acids. Losses at the gene ends were 6 bases for V and 6 bases for J; bases not matched to a gene: 11. The CDR3 sequence: CASSQTSGTAFEQYF. CDR3 bases: TGTGCCAGCAGCCAAACTAGCGGGACGGCATTCGAGCAGTACTTC.

Points on this clonotype: Given a much more abundant clone one base away, this may be a read error. Because it lacks the conserved phenylalanine or tryptophan at the end, this CDR3 is likely a read error. The genes are TRBV6-5 and TRBJ2-5; D may be TRBD2 (5 bases). The CDR3 length is 17 residues. The germline V gene has CDR1 MNHEY and CDR2 SVGAGI. Trimming took off 0 bases at V and 6 bases at J, with 20 bases between the two ends. The CDR3 here is CASSYSTEVEGLKTQYY. For the CDR3, the DNA is TGTGCCAGCAGTTACTCAACTGAAGTCGAGGGCCTAAAGACCCAGTACTAC.

Worth noting for this clonotype: The junction does not match germline at one end; this may be a read error. This rearrangement joins TRBV2 to TRBJ2-5; 9 bases align to TRBD1. This CDR3 region has 14 residues. The germline V gene has CDR1 SNHLY and CDR2 FYNNEI. The CDR3 nucleotides read TGTGCCTGTAAAGAGGACAGGGGAGGAGAGGCCCAGTACTTC. Its translation is CACKEDRGGEAQYF.

This clonotype was seen repeatedly, ten times or more. CDR3 bases: TGCGCCAGCAGCCAGAACCAAGAGACCCAGTACTTC. Translation gives CASSQNQETQYF. The rearrangement uses TRBV5-1 and TRBJ2-5, with D hard to call. The CDR3 length is 12 residues. Germline V gives CDR1 SGHRS, CDR2 YFSETQ. V was shortened by 4 bases and J by 0 bases, with 4 bases between the two germline ends.

The chain employs TRBV28 and TRBJ1-5, with TRBD1 matching over 7 bases. Trimming removed 3 bases from V and 5 bases from J; junction bases left unmatched: 4. Germline V CDR1 and CDR2: MDHEN, SYDVKM. The CDR3 sequence is 14 residues long. The CDR3 coding sequence is TGTGCCAGCAGTTTGTCACAGGGGTATCAGCCCCAGCATTTT. This sequence encodes CASSLSQGYQPQHF.

This clonotype was counted many times. This chain connects TRBV4-1 to TRBJ2-7; weak D call: TRBD1 (6 bases). This CDR3 contains 16 residues. Germline assignment: CDR1 MGHRA and CDR2 YSYEKL. The germline V and J ends were trimmed by 4 bases and 0 bases, with 16 bases remaining between them. The CDR3 nucleotides read TGCGCCAGCAGCCGGGGTCCCGGGACACCCTCCTACGAGCAGTACTTC. Residues: CASSRGPGTPSYEQYF.

Comments on this clonotype: A clone one base away is much larger, so this may be a read error. This chain uses TRBV20-1 with TRBJ1-1; D remains unclear. Germline CDR1 DFQATT, CDR2 SNEGSKA (reference sequence). The CDR3 contains 12 residues. The germline V and J ends were trimmed by 2 bases and 1 base, with 5 bases remaining between them. The CDR3 sequence: CSARQPNTEAFF. The CDR3 DNA reads as TGCAGTGCTAGACAGCCGAACACTGAAGCTTTCTTT.

This clonotype showed up just a few times. Since a much larger clone is just one base distant, this may be a read error. V usage is TRBV24-1 and J usage is TRBJ2-1; D perhaps matches TRBD1 (5 bases). The germline CDR1 and CDR2 sequences are KGHDR and SFDVKD. With 9 bases removed from V and 4 bases from J, the gap between germline ends came to 6 bases. The CDR3 has 11 amino acids. The CDR3 protein is CATGAYNEQFF. The CDR3 DNA reads as TGTGCCACCGGGGCTTACAATGAGCAGTTCTTC.

This clonotype came up many times. The rearrangement joins TRBV6-5 to TRBJ2-7, with 9 bases identical to TRBD2. The length of the CDR3 is 14 residues. V was pared by 8 bases and J by 3 bases, with 8 bases of the junction left unmatched. Germline V gene data show CDR1 as MNHEY and CDR2 as SVGAGI. The CDR3 DNA reads as TGTGCCAGCTCCTTAGCGGGAGACCGCTACGAGCAGTACTTC. Amino acid sequence: CASSLAGDRYEQYF.

This clonotype was counted many times. The J gene is TRBJ2-2, the V gene TRBV4-2, with 14 bases matching TRBD2. Per germline, CDR1 LGHNA and CDR2 YNFKEQ. The CDR3 covers 16 residues. With 5 bases clipped from V and 5 bases from J, the junction kept 4 bases outside the gene matches. For the CDR3, the DNA is TGTGCCAGCAGCTTAGGGACTAGCGGGAGAACCGGGGAGCTGTTTTTT. This translates into CASSLGTSGRTGELFF.

This clonotype came up many times. This chain uses TRBV27 with TRBJ2-7; perhaps TRBD2 as D (6 bases). Germline values: CDR1 MNHEY, CDR2 SMNVEV (reference sequence). This CDR3 is built from 15 residues. V was cut by 2 bases and J by 7 bases, with 18 bases left in between. The CDR3 region has the DNA TGTGCCAGCAGTTTACTTGGGACGGGGGTCGTTGAGCAGTACTTC. Protein product: CASSLLGTGVVEQYF.

This sequence joins TRBV28 and TRBJ1-4; D might be TRBD1 (5 bases). The V gene's germline CDR1 is MDHEN and CDR2 SYDVKM. Trimming removed 3 bases from V and 0 bases from J, with 8 bases in between. There are 15 residues in the CDR3. CDR3 protein: CASSFGGSTNEKLFF. The CDR3 nucleotides read TGTGCCAGCAGTTTTGGGGGGTCAACTAATGAAAAACTGTTTTTT.

The table lists this clonotype with many counts. This chain connects TRBV20-1 to TRBJ2-7; 7 bases map to TRBD1. Germline V gene lookup returns CDR1 DFQATT and CDR2 SNEGSKA (reference sequence). The V and J ends lost 1 base and 3 bases, in that order; junction bases with no gene match: 15. The CDR3 loop spans 17 amino acids. The CDR3 loop is CSARVYRRRQGFYEQYF. The DNA for the CDR3 is TGCAGTGCTAGAGTATACCGACGGCGACAGGGCTTCTACGAGCAGTACTTC.

In its sample, this clonotype was seen a few times. A much larger clonotype is one base distant, so this may be a read error. V and J are TRBV3-1 and TRBJ2-1, with TRBD1 identical over 9 bases. Per the germline V gene, CDR1 is LGHDT and CDR2 is YNNKEL (reference sequence). The CDR3 runs 16 residues. In DNA form, the CDR3 reads TGTGCCAGCAGCCAATCGGACAGGGGTACCTACAATGGGCAGTTCTTC. Its protein is CASSQSDRGTYNGQFF.

At least ten counts were recorded for this clonotype. This chain connects TRBV20-1 to TRBJ2-4; TRBD1 agrees at 9 bases. V lost 3 bases and J lost 0; bases outside the gene matches: 12. Looked up from germline, CDR1 is DFQATT and CDR2 is SNEGSKA (reference sequence). This CDR3 has 18 residues. CDR3 amino acids: CSASPGQGMNLAKNIQYF. Here the CDR3 DNA reads TGCAGTGCTAGCCCGGGACAGGGTATGAACTTAGCCAAAAACATTCAGTACTTC.

Ten or more counts support this clonotype. The J gene is TRBJ1-1, the V gene TRBV27, with D possibly TRBD1 on 5 matching bases. CDR1 and CDR2 from the germline V gene are MNHEY and SMNVEV (reference sequence). The CDR3 is 14 amino acids. Trimming took 5 bases from V and 3 from J, leaving 13 bases between them. The CDR3, as DNA: TGTGCCAGCAGTGTCCGGGACCGGTACACTGAAGCTTTCTTT. Its translation is CASSVRDRYTEAFF.

This clonotype was seen many times. This chain links TRBV20-1 with TRBJ2-7; D might be TRBD1 (5 bases). V was cut by 0 bases and J by 2 bases, with 8 bases left in between. The CDR3 consists of 13 residues. Germline V gene lookup returns CDR1 DFQATT and CDR2 SNEGSKA (reference sequence). The CDR3 is CSARETGTYEQYF. In DNA, the CDR3 is TGCAGTGCTAGAGAAACAGGTACCTACGAGCAGTACTTC.

For this clonotype: A far larger clone is only one base removed, so a read error is likely. V and J are TRBV7-2 and TRBJ1-6; D remains ambiguous. The J call is uncertain, as TRBJ1-1 better fits the DNA end. Germline V gene sequence: CDR1 SGHTA, CDR2 FQGNSA. This CDR3 contains 13 residues. The CDR3 sequence: CDSSPTGSPEAFF. In nucleotides, the CDR3 is TGTGACAGCAGCCCCACTGGCAGCCCTGAAGCTTTCTTT.